The 8 T cell receptor beta chains reported below all come from one sample, sequenced in a study of T-cell reconstitution after alpha-beta-depleted transplantation in children. Preparing the TCRbeta library involved the use of unique molecular identifiers. MiXCR, run by TCRdb on the PCR reads, gives a single entry per CDR3 protein. Of roughly 70,000 distinct CDR3 sequences in the sample, roughly 5.2% were seen once. The sample was PBMCs, mostly from graft donor cells, taken 180 days after TCRalphabeta/CD19-depleted stem cell transplant. Receptors originate from a boy under two years old who had a stem cell transplant for acute myeloid leukemia, so the T cells may come from the graft donor.

This clonotype was found many times. J is TRBJ2-1 and V is TRBV7-2, with 9 bases that match TRBD2. Per the germline V gene, CDR1 is SGHTA and CDR2 is FQGNSA. The CDR3 runs to 18 residues. With V trimmed by 1 base and J by 8 bases, 15 bases remained unmatched. The CDR3 DNA reads TGTGCCAGCAGCTTAGTGGGCCATGTGGCGGGGGGGCTATATGAGCAGTTCTTC. It codes for CASSLVGHVAGGLYEQFF.

This clonotype has a count of ten or more. V is TRBV7-2 and J is TRBJ2-3; D is unresolved. The CDR3 extends over 16 amino acids. The ends were cut back, 5 bases at V and 0 bases at J, with 15 bases in the middle. The germline V gene encodes CDR1 SGHTA and CDR2 FQGNSA. The CDR3: CASSPRVSGSTDTQYF. As DNA, the CDR3 is TGTGCCAGCAGCCCAAGGGTTTCCGGAAGCACAGATACGCAGTATTTT.

Ten or more counts support this clonotype. The chain employs TRBV7-9 and TRBJ2-7, with 11 bases lining up with TRBD1. The CDR3 contains 15 residues. Trimming at V came to 4 bases and at J to 4 bases, leaving 6 bases not matched to a gene. The germline V gene encodes CDR1 SEHNR and CDR2 FQNEAQ (reference sequence). The CDR3 sequence is CASSSPGQGVYEQYF. In nucleotides, the CDR3 is TGTGCCAGCAGCTCCCCGGGACAGGGGGTGTACGAGCAGTACTTC.

This clonotype was observed many times. This rearrangement joins TRBV6-5 to TRBJ1-1, with D tentatively TRBD1 (6 bases). The CDR3 consists of 14 residues. CDR1 and CDR2 (germline): MNHEY, SVGAGI. Between the trimmed V and J ends, which lost 2 bases and 5 bases, there was a span of 12 bases. The CDR3 coding sequence is TGTGCCAGCAGTTACAAGGGGGGTAATACTGAAGCTTTCTTT. This gives the protein CASSYKGGNTEAFF.

This clonotype occurred many times. The chain is built from TRBV25-1 and TRBJ1-6, with 8 bases identical to TRBD1. There are 14 residues in the CDR3. The germline V gene has CDR1 MGHDK and CDR2 SYGVNS. After removal of 7 bases from V and 14 bases from J, the junction contained 13 bases not matched to a gene. CDR3 region: CASKRQGQGGTLHF. The DNA for the CDR3 is TGTGCCAGCAAGCGACAGGGGCAGGGTGGGACCCTCCACTTT.

This clonotype has ten or more counts. The chain has TRBV5-1 and TRBJ2-2; D is unresolved. CDR1 is SGHRS and CDR2 is YFSETQ in the germline V gene. The CDR3 runs 13 residues. V lost 0 bases, J lost 7 bases, and 7 bases lay in between. The CDR3 DNA reads TGCGCCAGCAGCTTGGAGGGCATCGGGGAGCTGTTTTTT. Translation gives CASSLEGIGELFF.

Many counts were recorded for this clonotype. The genes are TRBV4-1 and TRBJ1-1; maybe TRBD1 (6 bases). V was pared by 6 bases and J by 4 bases, with 15 bases between. This CDR3 is 14 amino acids long. Looked up from germline, CDR1 is MGHRA and CDR2 is YSYEKL. CDR3 sequence: CASRPEQGRTEAFF. The CDR3 nucleotides are TGCGCCAGCAGACCGGAACAGGGCCGCACTGAAGCTTTCTTT.

J is TRBJ1-5 and V is TRBV20-1; no clear D. The CDR3 runs to 13 residues. Germline CDR1 is DFQATT and CDR2 is SNEGSKA (reference sequence). V was clipped by 2 bases and J by 4 bases, with 9 bases between them. The CDR3 here is CSARPLGNQPQHF. In DNA, the CDR3 is TGCAGTGCTAGACCTTTGGGGAATCAGCCCCAGCATTTT.